Listed here are 26 T cell receptor beta chains from one sample, sequenced in a study of blood T cells in healthy people across ages. Through a sample-barcoded 5' primer and a J-beta primer mix, a second PCR was run for roughly 6 to 11 cycles. MiXCR, run by TCRdb on the 5' RACE reads, gives a single entry per CDR3 protein. The repertoire includes over 1.5 million distinct CDR3 sequences, 40% to 55% of them detected once, and 2.1% sits in the top ten. The sequencing sample was made of blood. The receptors were sampled from a woman aged 40 to 55 in good health.

The chain recombines TRBV28 with TRBJ2-5, with TRBD1 matching over 11 bases. Trimming removed 4 bases from V and 11 bases from J; junction bases left unmatched: 15. This CDR3 comprises 16 residues. Germline CDR1 reads MDHEN; CDR2 reads SYDVKM. In DNA, the CDR3 is TGTGCCAGCAGTTCCCCCGGGACAGGGGGTTTCCATGAGCAGTACTTC. It translates to CASSSPGTGGFHEQYF.

This clonotype was observed a single time. The chain carries TRBV4-3 and TRBJ1-5; possibly TRBD1 for D (6 bases). Trimming took 4 bases from V and 4 from J, leaving 11 bases between them. CDR3 length: 14 residues. Germline V gene sequence: CDR1 LGHNA, CDR2 YSLEER. CDR3 nucleotide sequence: TGCGCCAGCAGCCGCCAGACAGGAAATCAGCCCCAGCATTTT. Translating gives CASSRQTGNQPQHF.

The DNA of the CDR3 is TGTGCCATCCACACCACTGCGGGGGACACTCAAGAGACCCAGTACTTC. Translated: CAIHTTAGDTQETQYF. The chain recombines TRBV2 with TRBJ2-5; D might be TRBD2 (7 bases). The CDR3 runs 16 residues. V dropped 10 bases and J dropped 2 bases, with 23 bases sitting between them. CDR1 and CDR2 (germline): SNHLY, FYNNEI.

In the case of this clonotype: Its ends do not fully match the called genes, so a read error is possible. The CDR3 DNA reads TGTGCCAGCAGCGAATCCTTCGGACAGGATGGCTACACCTTC. Encoded protein: CASSESFGQDGYTF. The chain is built from TRBV25-1 and TRBJ1-2; 7 bases are shared with TRBD1. The CDR3 is 14 residues long. Looked up from germline, CDR1 is MGHDK and CDR2 is SYGVNS.

The J gene is TRBJ2-1, the V gene TRBV5-1; weak D call: TRBD2 (5 bases). CDR3 length: 15 amino acids. Germline CDR1 and CDR2: SGHRS and YFSETQ. Trimming cost V 9 bases and J 10 bases, with 26 bases left between them. The CDR3 DNA is TGCGCCACCGCCCCCGGGATCACGGTCGGTGGGGAGCAGTTCTTC. Residues: CATAPGITVGGEQFF.

This clonotype has more than one count but fewer than ten. In nucleotides, the CDR3 is TGCAGTGCTAGTCAGGTAGTAGGGAGAGAGACCCAGTACTTC. It encodes CSASQVVGRETQYF. The chain has TRBV20-1 and TRBJ2-5; D is possibly TRBD2 (5 bases). Germline V lookup: CDR1 DFQATT, CDR2 SNEGSKA (reference sequence). The CDR3 consists of 14 residues. Trimming removed 3 bases from V and 4 bases from J, with 15 bases in between.

This chain joins TRBV5-8 and TRBJ2-7; possible D gene TRBD1, 7 bases. The CDR3 sequence is 12 residues long. The germline V gene has CDR1 SGHTS and CDR2 YDEGEE. Trimming took 8 bases from V and 5 from J, leaving 14 bases between them. CDR3 in amino acids: CASPSRGDEQYF. The CDR3, as DNA: TGTGCCAGTCCCTCCAGGGGGGACGAGCAGTACTTC.

The rearrangement links TRBV20-1 to TRBJ1-4; possibly TRBD1 for D (5 bases). CDR3 size: 18 residues. Germline V gives CDR1 DFQATT, CDR2 SNEGSKA (reference sequence). V was trimmed by 1 base and J by 3 bases, leaving 21 bases between them. The CDR3 nucleotides read TGCAGTGCTAGAGCCGGGTCGTGGGGCCGCTCATCTAATGAAAAACTGTTTTTT. It translates to CSARAGSWGRSSNEKLFF.

This clonotype was counted between two and nine times. The chain uses TRBV12-3 or TRBV12-4 and TRBJ1-2; tentative D call: TRBD1 (5 bases). This CDR3 has 15 amino acids. Trimming shortened V by 6 bases and J by 3 bases, and 17 bases separated the two germline ends. As DNA, the CDR3 is TGTGCCAGCAGCACAATGGGGGGATCATACTATGGCTACACCTTC. This encodes CASSTMGGSYYGYTF.

This chain uses TRBV7-2 with TRBJ2-1; TRBD2 matches at 15 bases. The CDR3 runs 15 residues. Germline CDR1 SGHTA, CDR2 FQGNSA. Unmatched junction bases numbered 5, after V lost 5 bases and J lost 9 bases. The CDR3 here is CASSIGLAGGREQFF. The CDR3 nucleotides are TGTGCCAGCAGCATTGGACTAGCGGGGGGGCGTGAGCAGTTCTTC.

This rearrangement joins TRBV20-1 to TRBJ2-4; possibly TRBD2 for D (5 bases). The germline CDR1 and CDR2 sequences are DFQATT and SNEGSKA (reference sequence). The CDR3 loop spans 17 amino acids. V was trimmed by 0 bases and J by 0 bases, leaving 15 bases between them. The CDR3 spells CSARDRGAGLAKNIQYF. The DNA for the CDR3 is TGCAGTGCTAGAGACCGTGGTGCGGGTTTAGCCAAAAACATTCAGTACTTC.

The genes are TRBV29-1 and TRBJ1-2, with 7 bases aligning to TRBD1. CDR3 length: 11 amino acids. The J segment lost 4 bases and the V segment lost 7 bases, leaving 3 bases of the junction unmatched. Germline CDR1 reads SQVTM; CDR2 reads ANQGSEA. The CDR3 region has the DNA TGCAGCGGCCGGGACAGCTATGGCTACACCTTC. It yields the protein CSGRDSYGYTF.

This clonotype has only one observation. This chain connects TRBV18 to TRBJ1-2; TRBD1 aligns across 8 bases. The V gene's germline CDR1 is KGHSH and CDR2 LQKENI. The CDR3 contains 16 residues. Trimming removed 2 bases from V and 8 bases from J; junction bases left unmatched: 13. As DNA, the CDR3 is TGTGCCAGCTCACCAAACCGCGGACAGGGTGGTACAGGCTACACCTTC. Translated: CASSPNRGQGGTGYTF.

This sequence joins TRBV28 and TRBJ2-4; D assignment may be TRBD1 or TRBD2 (5 bases each). Trimming stripped 5 bases from V and 2 bases from J, with 13 bases between. CDR3 length: 15 residues. Germline V gene data show CDR1 as MDHEN and CDR2 as SYDVKM. CDR3 residues: CASSRGDGTKNIQYF. CDR3 sequence (DNA): TGTGCCAGCAGTAGAGGGGATGGAACCAAAAACATTCAGTACTTC.

The chain is built from TRBV4-3 and TRBJ2-3; TRBD2 aligns across 10 bases. V dropped 0 bases and J dropped 4; count of bases not matched to a gene: 10. From germline, CDR1 is LGHNA and CDR2 YSLEER. The CDR3 covers 18 residues. The CDR3 sequence is CASSQDPASGGQADTQYF. DNA of the CDR3: TGCGCCAGCAGCCAAGATCCGGCTAGCGGGGGTCAGGCAGATACGCAGTATTTT.

The rearrangement links TRBV20-1 to TRBJ2-5; tentatively, D is TRBD2 (7 bases). The CDR3 is 16 residues long. In germline, CDR1 is DFQATT, CDR2 SNEGSKA (reference sequence). V lost 4 bases and J 5 bases, leaving 23 bases between the germline ends. The CDR3 loop is CSAKSRGAMPGETQYF. DNA for the CDR3: TGCAGTGCTAAATCTCGGGGGGCAATGCCCGGGGAGACCCAGTACTTC.

This sequence joins TRBV5-5 and TRBJ2-1; D gene ambiguous. The V gene lost 5 bases and the J gene lost 8 bases, with 8 bases spanning the gap. The germline gives CDR1 SGHKS, CDR2 YYEKEE (reference sequence). CDR3 length: 11 amino acids. CDR3 nucleotide sequence: TGTGCCAGCAGGGATCACGATGAGCAGTTCTTC. Its translation: CASRDHDEQFF.

With regard to this clonotype: One base away lies a much larger clone, so this may be a sequencing read error. The gene calls are TRBV29-1 and TRBJ2-1; TRBD1 is a possible D gene (5 bases). Germline CDR1 and CDR2: SQVTM and ANQGSEA. The CDR3 runs to 13 residues. V lost 6 bases and J lost 5, with 14 bases in between. The CDR3, as DNA: TGCAGCGTGACAGTGGCGTATGACAATGAGCAGTTCTTC. This sequence encodes CSVTVAYDNEQFF.

The chain employs TRBV9 and TRBJ2-3; 8 bases are shared with TRBD2. This CDR3 contains 16 residues. V gave up 3 bases and J gave up 5 bases; unmatched junction bases: 11. Germline V gene sequence: CDR1 SGDLS, CDR2 YYNGEE. CDR3 DNA: TGTGCCAGCAGCGCCCTGCCGGGGGGGCGGGGAGATACGCAGTATTTT. Translation: CASSALPGGRGDTQYF.

This chain links TRBV5-1 with TRBJ1-2, with D possibly TRBD1 on 5 matching bases. The length of the CDR3 is 16 residues. Germline loops: CDR1 SGHRS, CDR2 YFSETQ. V gave up 0 bases and J gave up 0 bases, with 12 bases separating them. CDR3 nucleotide sequence: TGCGCCAGCAGCTTGGTGCCGGGGCCAACTAACTATGGCTACACCTTC. This codes for CASSLVPGPTNYGYTF.

This chain links TRBV6-6 with TRBJ2-7, with a weak D call TRBD1 (6 bases). V gave up 10 bases and J gave up 3 bases, with 13 bases separating them. Germline assignment: CDR1 MNHNY and CDR2 SVGAGI (reference sequence). The CDR3 loop spans 12 amino acids. This CDR3 reads CAMDRELYEQYF. The CDR3, as DNA: TGTGCCATGGACAGAGAACTCTACGAGCAGTACTTC.

The chain links TRBV20-1 to TRBJ2-3, with 12 bases aligning to TRBD2. The CDR3 contains 17 residues. Germline trimming cut 2 bases from V and 2 bases from J; bases unmatched to any gene: 8. Germline V gene data show CDR1 as DFQATT and CDR2 as SNEGSKA (reference sequence). This CDR3 reads CSARFDLAGGTTDTQYF. CDR3 DNA sequence: TGCAGTGCTAGATTTGATCTAGCGGGGGGGACCACAGATACGCAGTATTTT.

In its sample, this clonotype was seen a few times. The chain links TRBV6-1 to TRBJ2-3; no definite D call. CDR3 size: 13 residues. Trimming cost V 2 bases and J 2 bases, with 5 bases left between them. Germline V lookup: CDR1 MNHNS, CDR2 SASEGT. In nucleotides, the CDR3 is TGTGCCAGCAGTGAACAGGACACAGATACGCAGTATTTT. Translated: CASSEQDTDTQYF.

The J gene is TRBJ1-5, the V gene TRBV6-1; D call uncertain. The length of the CDR3 is 17 residues. From germline, CDR1 is MNHNS and CDR2 SASEGT. V lost 5 bases and J lost 7, with 24 bases in between. Here the CDR3 DNA reads TGTGCCAGCAGTCTTACCCCGGCGGGGAGTGGTCAACAGCCCCAGCATTTT. It encodes CASSLTPAGSGQQPQHF.

This clonotype was counted only a few times. The chain combines TRBV4-3 with TRBJ2-1; D call uncertain. Trimming shortened V by 0 bases and J by 4 bases, and 10 bases separated the two germline ends. CDR1 is LGHNA and CDR2 is YSLEER in the germline V gene. CDR3 length: 15 residues. The CDR3 bases are TGCGCCAGCAGCCAAGATCTCGGGCAGTACAATGAGCAGTTCTTC. As protein: CASSQDLGQYNEQFF.

V usage is TRBV7-9 and J usage is TRBJ2-1, with 7 positions matching TRBD1. V shed 11 bases, J shed 5 bases, and the junction held 9 bases outside the gene matches. Germline CDR1 reads SEHNR; CDR2 reads FQNEAQ (reference sequence). The CDR3 totals 13 residues. The CDR3 here is CASSGTANNEQFF. The CDR3 coding sequence is TGTGCCTCTTCCGGGACAGCTAACAATGAGCAGTTCTTC.